This TCR beta chain was found in a study of neoadjuvant anti-PD-1 for oral cavity cancer. Across the whole study: Most patients had three to four biweekly doses of 3 mg/kg nivolumab before resection. Points from the study as a whole: Post-treatment tumors with larger preexisting clones showed more shrinkage.

TCRdb's table, derived via immunoSEQ multiplex PCR, lists solely in-frame clones and lacks some. The sample has about 37,000 clones, around 40% seen once. Documented time point: after neoadjuvant nivolumab, at surgical resection. The CDR3 has 13 residues. Trimming cost V 6 bases and J 6 bases, with 15 bases left between them. Per germline, CDR1 MGHDK and CDR2 SYGVNS. As to this clone: Its antigen is unknown.

V and J are TRBV25-1 and TRBJ2-7; D could derive from TRBD1 or TRBD2 (6 bases each). The sequencing here drew on tumor tissue, taken after nivolumab (anti-PD-1) treatment. The receptor's source is a person aged 35-79 years with oral cavity squamous cell carcinoma. For the CDR3, the DNA is TGTGCCAGCAGCCAAGGGGGGCCCACCGAGCAGTACTTC. Amino acid sequence: CASSQGGPTEQYF.